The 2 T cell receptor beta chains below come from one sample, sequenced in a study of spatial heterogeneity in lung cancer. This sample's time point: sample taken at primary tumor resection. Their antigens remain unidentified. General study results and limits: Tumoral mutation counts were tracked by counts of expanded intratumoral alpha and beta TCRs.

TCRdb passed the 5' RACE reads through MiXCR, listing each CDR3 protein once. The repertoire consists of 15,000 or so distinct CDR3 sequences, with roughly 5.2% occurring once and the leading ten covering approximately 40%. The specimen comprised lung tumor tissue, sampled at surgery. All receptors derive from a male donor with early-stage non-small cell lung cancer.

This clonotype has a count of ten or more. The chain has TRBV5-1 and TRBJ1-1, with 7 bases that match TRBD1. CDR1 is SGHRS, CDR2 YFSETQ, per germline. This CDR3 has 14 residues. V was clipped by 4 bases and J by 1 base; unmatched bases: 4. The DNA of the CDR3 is TGCGCCAGCAGCCCGGACAGGCAGAACACTGAAGCTTTCTTT. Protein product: CASSPDRQNTEAFF.

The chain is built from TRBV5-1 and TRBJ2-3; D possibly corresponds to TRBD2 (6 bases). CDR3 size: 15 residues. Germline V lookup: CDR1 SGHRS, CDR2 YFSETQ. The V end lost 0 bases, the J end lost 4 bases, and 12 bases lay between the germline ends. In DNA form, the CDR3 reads TGCGCCAGCAGCTTGGGGCCCACTAGCTCAGATACGCAGTATTTT. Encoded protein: CASSLGPTSSDTQYF.